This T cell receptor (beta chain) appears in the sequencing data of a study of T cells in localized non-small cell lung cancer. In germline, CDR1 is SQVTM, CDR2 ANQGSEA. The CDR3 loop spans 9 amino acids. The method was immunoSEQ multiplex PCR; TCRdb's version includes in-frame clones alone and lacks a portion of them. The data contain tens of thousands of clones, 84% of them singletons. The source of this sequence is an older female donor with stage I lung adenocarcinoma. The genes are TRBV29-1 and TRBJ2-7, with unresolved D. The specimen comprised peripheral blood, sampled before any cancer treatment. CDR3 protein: CRITNEQYF. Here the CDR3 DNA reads TGCAGGATAACAAACGAGCAGTACTTC.